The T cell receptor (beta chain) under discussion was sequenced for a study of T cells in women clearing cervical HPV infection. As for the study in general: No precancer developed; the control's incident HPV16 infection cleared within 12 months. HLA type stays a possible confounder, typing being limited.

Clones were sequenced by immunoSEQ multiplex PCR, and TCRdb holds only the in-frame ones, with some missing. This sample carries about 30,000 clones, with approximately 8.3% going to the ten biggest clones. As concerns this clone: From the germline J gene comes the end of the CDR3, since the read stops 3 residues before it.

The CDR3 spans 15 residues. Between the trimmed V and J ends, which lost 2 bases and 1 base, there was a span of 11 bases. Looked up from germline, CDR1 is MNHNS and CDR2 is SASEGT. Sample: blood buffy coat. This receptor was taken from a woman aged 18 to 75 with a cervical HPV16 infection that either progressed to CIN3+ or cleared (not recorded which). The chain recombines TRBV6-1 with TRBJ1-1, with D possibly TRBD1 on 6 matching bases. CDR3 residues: CASSEMRGQNTEAFF. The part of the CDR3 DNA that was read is TGTGCCAGCAGTGAAATGCGGGGGCAGAACACTGAA.